Listed below are T cell receptor beta chains from one sample, sequenced in a study of response to subunit inactivated influenza vaccine. TCRdb analysed the RT-PCR reads with MiXCR anew, one entry per CDR3 protein. The top ten hold roughly a tenth of the sample, which has hundreds of thousands of distinct CDR3 sequences, about a fifth seen once. Sequenced material: PBMCs from blood, taken less than 22 months after vaccination. These receptors came from a man in his fifties or sixties who received an inactivated influenza vaccine. Both conserved end residues are part of each CDR3. Each record gives: clone size, D gene, J gene, V gene, CDR3 DNA, CDR3 protein. The D gene is left open where the match is weak. Clone size is given for some rows only: seen once, a few or many times, or a class if the clone is expanded.

>few|-|TRBJ2-5|TRBV28
TGTGCCAGCAGTTTACGGGACTCCTCAAAGTTC
CASSLRDSSKF
>few|TRBD1|TRBJ1-1|TRBV4-2
TGTGCCAGCAGCCCTGGACAGGGGGCCGGGTACACTGAAGCTTTCTTT
CASSPGQGAGYTEAFF
>-|-|TRBJ1-5|TRBV18
TGTGCCAGCTCACCAACCGGGGTTTCGGGTCAGCCCCAGCATTTT
CASSPTGVSGQPQHF
>many|-|TRBJ1-5|TRBV29-1
TGCAGCGTTGGGCAGGGAAGCAATCAGCCCCAGCATTTT
CSVGQGSNQPQHF
>-|TRBD1|TRBJ1-2|TRBV6-1
TGTGCCAGCAGTGAAACGGACAGGACCTACACCTTC
CASSETDRTYTF
>-|-|TRBJ1-2|TRBV5-6
TGTGCCAGCAGCTTGGAGGGCACAGGGCGGGTATTAAACTATGGCTACACCTTC
CASSLEGTGRVLNYGYTF
>few|-|TRBJ1-5|TRBV24-1
TGTGCCACCGCGGCAGGGGGCAATCAGCCCCAGCATTTT
CATAAGGNQPQHF
>-|-|TRBJ1-5|TRBV19
TGTGCCAGTAAGGGCGCGGGGAGCAATCAGCCCCAGCATTTT
CASKGAGSNQPQHF
>-|-|TRBJ2-3|TRBV9
TGTGCCAGCAGCGCCGGGACATCTAGCACAGATACGCAGTATTTT
CASSAGTSSTDTQYF
>many|-|TRBJ1-1|TRBV5-1
TGCGCCAGCAGCTTGGCCGGTCTTTCTGACGCTTTCTTT
CASSLAGLSDAFF
>few|TRBD1|TRBJ1-2|TRBV7-2
TGTGCCAGCAGCTTAGCCTTTGGGACAGGAGGCTACACCTTC
CASSLAFGTGGYTF
>few|-|TRBJ1-4|TRBV25-1
TGTGCCAGCAGTGAATTCCCAGGGCGGGTTAATGAAAAACTGTTTTTT
CASSEFPGRVNEKLFF
>few|-|TRBJ2-7|TRBV10-3
TGTGCCATCAGTGAGATAGGCGTAGTGACTTACGAGCAGTACTTC
CAISEIGVVTYEQYF
>many|TRBD2|TRBJ2-2|TRBV12-3/TRBV12-4
TGTGCCAGCAGTTTGACTAGCGGGGTGACCGGGGAGCTGTTTTTT
CASSLTSGVTGELFF
>many|-|TRBJ1-6|TRBV6-2/TRBV6-3
TGTGCCAGCAACATGGACGGCCCTCAACCCCTCCACTTT
CASNMDGPQPLHF
>once|-|TRBJ2-7|TRBV6-1
TGTGCCAGCAGTCAGGGACCGAACTACGAGCAGTACTTC
CASSQGPNYEQYF
>-|-|TRBJ2-1|TRBV7-2
TGTGCCAGCACCGCGGGCCAGCCTTTCTTCTATGAGCAGTTCTTC
CASTAGQPFFYEQFF
>-|TRBD1|TRBJ2-2|TRBV12-3/TRBV12-4
TGTGCCAGCAGCGGACAGGGAGACACCGGGGAGCTGTTTTTT
CASSGQGDTGELFF
>many|-|TRBJ1-5|TRBV24-1
TGTGCCACCAGTGACCCGGGGGAGGGGCCCCAGCATTTT
CATSDPGEGPQHF
>few|-|TRBJ1-2|TRBV6-1
TGTGCCAGCAGTGAGATAGGCAGGCGGCAAGGCTACACCTTC
CASSEIGRRQGYTF
>few|TRBD1|TRBJ1-5|TRBV4-2
TGTGCCAGCAGCCAAGAGGGACAGGGATGGAATCAGCCCCAGCATTTT
CASSQEGQGWNQPQHF
>-|TRBD2|TRBJ2-1|TRBV20-1
TGCAGTGCCAGACAGACGGGACTAGTCAATGAGCAGTTCTTC
CSARQTGLVNEQFF
>few|-|TRBJ1-3|TRBV5-1
TGCGCCAGCAGCTTGGGACAGTACTCTGGAAACACCATATATTTT
CASSLGQYSGNTIYF
>few|TRBD2|TRBJ2-7|TRBV6-1
TGTGCCAGCAGTCCGCCGGGGGGGACCTACGAGCAGTACTTC
CASSPPGGTYEQYF
>few|TRBD1|TRBJ2-7|TRBV6-5
TGTGCCAGCAGGGACAGGGCAGGGGAGCAGTACTTC
CASRDRAGEQYF
>-|-|TRBJ2-3|TRBV11-2
TGTGCCAGCAGCCTTTGGGCGGGAGATACGCAGTATTTT
CASSLWAGDTQYF
>-|TRBD1|TRBJ1-1|TRBV18
TGTGCCAGCTCAACCGACGGGACAGTAGGCACTGAAGCTTTCTTT
CASSTDGTVGTEAFF